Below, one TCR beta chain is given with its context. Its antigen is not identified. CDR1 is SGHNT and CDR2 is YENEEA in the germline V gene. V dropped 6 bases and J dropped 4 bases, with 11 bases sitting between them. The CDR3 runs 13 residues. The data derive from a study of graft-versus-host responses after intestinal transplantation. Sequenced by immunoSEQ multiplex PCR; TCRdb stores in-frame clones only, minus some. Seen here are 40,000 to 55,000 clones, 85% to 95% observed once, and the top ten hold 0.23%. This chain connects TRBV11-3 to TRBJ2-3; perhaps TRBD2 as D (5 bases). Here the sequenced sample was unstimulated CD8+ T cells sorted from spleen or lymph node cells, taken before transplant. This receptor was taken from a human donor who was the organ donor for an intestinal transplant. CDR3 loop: CASSLTNSDTQYF. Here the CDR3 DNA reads TGTGCCAGCAGTTTGACTAACTCAGATACGCAGTATTTT.